This entry lists 8 T cell receptor beta chains sequenced from one sample in a study of control samples from healthy donors and cancer patients (dated by TCRdb to about 2020). The library was generated by the immunoSEQ multiplex PCR assay. The table was pulled from immuneACCESS by TCRdb, which kept in-frame rearrangements only. Such tables lose some clones; where checked, under half of the loss comes from unresolved V genes, and the rest has no known cause. A total of about 120,000 clones appear in this sample, roughly 88% of them only once. The ten most abundant clones make up approximately 3.2% of the sample. Sample: blood. The source is a man aged 40-49 years in good health.

The V call is TRBV19, the J call TRBJ1-3; D is perhaps TRBD1 (5 bases). The CDR3 loop spans 16 amino acids. The V end lost 2 bases, the J end lost 0 bases, and 11 bases lay between the germline ends. Germline CDR1 and CDR2: LNHDA and SQIVND (reference sequence). CDR3: CASSIMDTVSGNTIYF. CDR3 sequence (DNA): TGTGCCAGTAGTATAATGGACACTGTCTCTGGAAACACCATATATTTT.

This rearrangement joins TRBV6-5 to TRBJ1-5, with 8 bases matching TRBD1. J lost 9 bases, V lost 8 bases, and 12 bases had no gene match. Germline lookup yields CDR1 MNHEY and CDR2 SVGAGI. This CDR3 has 14 amino acids. This CDR3 is CASRQGRERGPQHF. In nucleotides, the CDR3 is TGTGCCAGCCGACAGGGGAGGGAACGGGGGCCCCAGCATTTT.

The chain employs TRBV20-1 and TRBJ2-1; the D gene is possibly TRBD2 (6 bases). V was pared by 3 bases and J by 6 bases, with 9 bases between. Germline V gives CDR1 DFQATT, CDR2 SNEGSKA (reference sequence). This CDR3 has 12 amino acids. Written as DNA, the CDR3 is TGCAGTGCTAGTACTAGCCCCAATGAGCAGTTCTTC. This encodes CSASTSPNEQFF.

This clone was seen a handful of times. This chain joins TRBV5-8 and TRBJ1-5, with D tentatively TRBD1 (6 bases). Germline V CDR1 and CDR2: SGHTS, YDEGEE. The CDR3 totals 15 residues. V dropped 2 bases and J dropped 7 bases, with 16 bases sitting between them. CDR3 amino acids: CASSFSGTIGQPQHF. The DNA for the CDR3 is TGTGCCAGCAGCTTCTCCGGGACAATCGGGCAGCCCCAGCATTTT.

This clone is a singleton in its sample. The chain employs TRBV30 and TRBJ1-5; TRBD1 matches 10 bases. The J segment lost 4 bases and the V segment lost 0 bases, leaving 3 bases of the junction unmatched. The CDR3 has 15 amino acids. Germline V gives CDR1 GTSNPN, CDR2 SVGIG (reference sequence). The CDR3 loop is CAWSVGTGVNQPQHF. CDR3 DNA sequence: TGTGCCTGGAGTGTAGGGACAGGGGTAAATCAGCCCCAGCATTTT.

The count of this clone is one. The CDR3 loop is CASTPGQNYGYTF. The CDR3 coding sequence is TGTGCCAGCACCCCGGGACAGAACTATGGCTACACCTTC. V is TRBV7-3 and J is TRBJ1-2, with 7 bases that match TRBD1. The CDR3 covers 13 residues. V was pared by 7 bases and J by 2 bases, with 4 bases of the junction left unmatched. Germline CDR1 is SGHTA and CDR2 is FQGTGA.

The CDR3 coding sequence is TGTGCCACCAGTGAGGGGGACAGGGGTCAGGGCTACACCTTC. Its translation: CATSEGDRGQGYTF. The rearrangement joins TRBV24-1 to TRBJ1-2, with 10 nucleotides matching TRBD1. The CDR3 consists of 14 residues. From germline, CDR1 is KGHDR and CDR2 SFDVKD. J gave up 8 bases and V 4 bases, and 6 bases lay outside the gene matches.

The V call is TRBV7-3, the J call TRBJ2-5; the D gene is possibly TRBD2 (6 bases). Trimming stripped 5 bases from V and 5 bases from J, with 18 bases between. Germline-derived CDR1 and CDR2 are SGHTA and FQGTGA. The CDR3 is 15 amino acids. CDR3 DNA sequence: TGTGCCAGCAGCCCCGGCGGGGAGCCCGGGGAGACCCAGTACTTC. Amino acids: CASSPGGEPGETQYF. The full variable domain, completed using reference TRBV7-3 and TRBJ2-5, is GAGVSQTPSNKVTEKGKYVELRCDPISGHTALYWYRQSLGQGPEFLIYFQGTGAADDSGLPNDRFFAVRPEGSVSTLKIQRTERGDSAVYLCASSPGGEPGETQYFGPGTRLLVL.